This T cell receptor beta chain was recovered during a study of T-cell reconstitution after alpha-beta-depleted transplantation in children. General study points: TCRbeta diversity was high at day 60 in some patients (a result of surviving recipient T cells and thymic progenitors). From newly produced T cells came most of the T-cell counts and diversity one year after transplant. Expanded graft clones numbering several hundred reportedly gave rise to alpha-beta T cells about two months after transplant.

This clonotype was counted between two and nine times. The antigen is unknown. The CDR3 sequence is 16 residues long. Trimming removed 1 base from V and 0 bases from J, with 12 bases in between. Germline CDR1 reads SGHTA; CDR2 reads FQGNSA. The TCRbeta library was prepared with unique molecular identifiers. TCRdb itself ran the PCR reads through MiXCR, one entry per CDR3 protein. The table has about 240,000 distinct CDR3 sequences, about 25% seen once. This TCR was recovered from a girl aged 2 to 9 with Fanconi anemia, due to receive a stem cell transplant. Sample: PBMCs, taken before TCRalphabeta/CD19-depleted stem cell transplant. V is TRBV7-2 and J is TRBJ2-5, with D maybe TRBD2 (5 bases). CDR3 in DNA: TGTGCCAGCAGCTTAGTAGGGCGGGCGTACCAAGAGACCCAGTACTTC. It codes for CASSLVGRAYQETQYF.